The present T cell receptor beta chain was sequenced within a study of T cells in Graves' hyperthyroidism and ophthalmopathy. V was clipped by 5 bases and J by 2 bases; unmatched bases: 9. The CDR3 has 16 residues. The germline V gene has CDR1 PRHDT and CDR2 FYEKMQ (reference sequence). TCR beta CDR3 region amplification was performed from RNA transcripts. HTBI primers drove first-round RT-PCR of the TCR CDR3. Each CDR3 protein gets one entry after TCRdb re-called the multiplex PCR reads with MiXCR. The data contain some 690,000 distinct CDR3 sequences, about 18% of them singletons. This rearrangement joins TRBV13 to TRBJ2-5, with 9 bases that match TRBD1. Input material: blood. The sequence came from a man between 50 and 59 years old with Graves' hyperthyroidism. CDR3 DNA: TGTGCCAGCAGCGTAAAATACAGGGGGCTGCAAGAGACCCAGTACTTC. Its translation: CASSVKYRGLQETQYF.